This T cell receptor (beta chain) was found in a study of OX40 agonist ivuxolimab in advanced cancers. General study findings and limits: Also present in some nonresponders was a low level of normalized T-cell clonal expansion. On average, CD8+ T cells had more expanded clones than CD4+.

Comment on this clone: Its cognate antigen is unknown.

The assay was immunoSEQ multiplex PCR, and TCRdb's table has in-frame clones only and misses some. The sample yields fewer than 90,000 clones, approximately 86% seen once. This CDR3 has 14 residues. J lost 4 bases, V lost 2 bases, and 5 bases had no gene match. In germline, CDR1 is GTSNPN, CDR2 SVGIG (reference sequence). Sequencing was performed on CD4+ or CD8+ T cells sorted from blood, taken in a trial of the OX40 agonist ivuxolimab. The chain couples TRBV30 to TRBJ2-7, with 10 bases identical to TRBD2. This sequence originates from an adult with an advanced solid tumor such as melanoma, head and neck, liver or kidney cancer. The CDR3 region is CAWSSSGGGYEQYF. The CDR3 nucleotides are TGTGCCTGGAGTTCCAGCGGGGGGGGGTACGAGCAGTACTTC.